Following are 22 T cell receptor beta chains from one sample sequenced in a study of CD8 T cells in ankylosing spondylitis. TCRdb itself ran the 5' RACE reads through MiXCR, one entry per CDR3 protein. The sample lists under 300,000 distinct CDR3 sequences; about 10% were seen once. The material sequenced was blood, either unsorted or a sorted T cell fraction (not recorded which). The receptors originated from a male donor with ankylosing spondylitis or in good health (not recorded which).

This clonotype was found many times. This CDR3 is CASSFSRDTLTGELFF. CDR3 nucleotides: TGTGCCAGCAGCTTCTCTCGGGACACCCTAACCGGGGAGCTGTTTTTT. The chain uses TRBV5-5 and TRBJ2-2, with a tentative D call TRBD1 (6 bases). The CDR3 totals 16 residues. V lost 2 bases and J 5 bases, leaving 16 bases between the germline ends. Germline loops: CDR1 SGHKS, CDR2 YYEKEE (reference sequence).

Comment on this clonotype: A much larger clone lies one base from this, so it may be a read error. The V and J genes are TRBV24-1 and TRBJ2-3; the D call may be TRBD1 or TRBD2 (6 bases each). The germline CDR1 and CDR2 sequences are KGHDR and SFDVKD. The CDR3 is 14 amino acids. CDR3 nucleotides: TGTGCCACCGCGGGGACCGGCAGGACAGATCCGCAGTATTTT. Protein product: CATAGTGRTDPQYF.

A few counts support this clonotype. The genes are TRBV28 and TRBJ2-7; a possible D gene is TRBD1 (6 bases). Trimming removed 7 bases from V and 1 base from J, with 14 bases in between. The V gene's germline CDR1 is MDHEN and CDR2 SYDVKM. The CDR3 covers 14 residues. Here the CDR3 DNA reads TGTGCCAGCAAAGCAGCAGGGGAATCCTACGAGCAGTACTTC. It codes for CASKAAGESYEQYF. Full variable domain (rest looked up from reference TRBV28 and TRBJ2-7): DVKVTQSSRYLVKRTGEKVFLECVQDMDHENMFWYRQDPGLGLRLIYFSYDVKMKEKGDIPEGYSVSREKKERFSLILESASTNQTSMYLCASKAAGESYEQYFGPGTRLTVT.

This clonotype was seen only a few times. This sequence joins TRBV2 and TRBJ2-7; the match to TRBD1 covers 8 bases. The CDR3 is 12 residues long. Germline lookup yields CDR1 SNHLY and CDR2 FYNNEI. V gave up 9 bases and J gave up 6 bases; unmatched junction bases: 7. The CDR3 spells CASMDRVSEQYF. The CDR3 DNA reads TGTGCCAGTATGGACAGGGTCTCCGAGCAGTACTTC.

This clonotype has a count of ten or more. J is TRBJ2-1 and V is TRBV20-1; TRBD2 is a possible D gene (5 bases). Germline V gene lookup returns CDR1 DFQATT and CDR2 SNEGSKA (reference sequence). The CDR3 covers 12 residues. V lost 5 bases and J lost 9, with 14 bases in between. CDR3 coding DNA: TGCAGTGCTCTTCCAAATGAGGGTGAGCAGTTCTTC. It translates to CSALPNEGEQFF.

This clonotype was recorded a few times. The chain couples TRBV21-1 to TRBJ2-1; the D call in the table, TRBD2, was not verified against the DNA. TRBV21-1 is a documented pseudogene. The CDR3 contains 17 residues. The CDR3 nucleotides read TGTGCCAGCAGCACAAAGCCGACTAGCGCTTCCTACAATGAGCAGTTCTTC. This translates into CASSTKPTSASYNEQFF.

This clonotype has at least ten counts. CDR3 coding DNA: TGCGCCAGCAGCGATAGAGCGGGGGGGCCCGATACGCAGTATTTT. It translates to CASSDRAGGPDTQYF. The chain links TRBV5-1 to TRBJ2-3; TRBD2 matches at 10 bases. From germline, CDR1 is SGHRS and CDR2 YFSETQ. The CDR3 consists of 15 residues. V lost 4 bases and J lost 6; bases outside the gene matches: 8.

This clonotype was seen repeatedly, ten times or more. The genes are TRBV4-1 and TRBJ2-5; 7 nucleotides match TRBD2. The germline gives CDR1 MGHRA, CDR2 YSYEKL. J was trimmed by 6 bases and V by 2 bases; bases with no gene match: 6. This CDR3 comprises 14 residues. The CDR3 coding sequence is TGCGCCAGCAGCCAAAACTGGGACTATCAGACCCAGTACTTC. Translating gives CASSQNWDYQTQYF.

Ten or more counts support this clonotype. The chain carries TRBV19 and TRBJ2-3; D gene uncertain. The V and J ends lost 2 bases and 2 bases respectively, with 8 bases between them. Germline assignment: CDR1 LNHDA and CDR2 SQIVND (reference sequence). The CDR3 has 14 amino acids. This CDR3 is CASSITHITDTQYF. The CDR3 nucleotides read TGTGCCAGTAGTATAACTCACATCACAGATACGCAGTATTTT.

This clonotype was found many times. This chain uses TRBV3-1 with TRBJ2-7; D possibly corresponds to TRBD2 (5 bases). CDR1 LGHDT and CDR2 YNNKEL come from the germline V gene (reference sequence). This CDR3 is built from 13 residues. V lost 1 base and J lost 7, with 11 bases in between. This CDR3 is CASSQVITGEQYF. CDR3 coding DNA: TGTGCCAGCAGCCAAGTCATCACGGGGGAGCAGTACTTC.

The sample holds many counts of this clonotype. This chain links TRBV28 with TRBJ1-6, with D perhaps TRBD1 (5 bases). V lost 4 bases to trimming and J lost 10 bases, with 17 bases between them. The germline gives CDR1 MDHEN, CDR2 SYDVKM. There are 15 residues in the CDR3. The CDR3 sequence is CASSSNRGTGSPLHF. The CDR3 DNA reads as TGTGCCAGCAGTTCTAACCGAGGGACTGGGTCACCCCTCCACTTT.

This clonotype was picked up many times. V gene TRBV5-6 combines with J gene TRBJ2-2; TRBD2 aligns across 9 bases. Per germline, CDR1 SGHDT and CDR2 YYEEEE. V shed 3 bases, J shed 1 base, and the junction held 4 bases outside the gene matches. The CDR3 runs 16 residues. CDR3 sequence (DNA): TGTGCCAGCAGCTCTCCTAGCGGGGAGAACACCGGGGAGCTGTTTTTT. Translating it yields CASSSPSGENTGELFF.

This clonotype has at least ten counts. The J gene is TRBJ1-1, the V gene TRBV12-3 or TRBV12-4; D gene ambiguous. The CDR3 runs to 13 residues. V gave up 7 bases and J gave up 1 base, with 10 bases separating them. The CDR3 spells CASTLTWNTEAFF. In nucleotides, the CDR3 is TGTGCCAGCACCTTGACGTGGAACACTGAAGCTTTCTTT.

This clonotype has at least ten counts. V and J are TRBV5-1 and TRBJ1-2, with D perhaps TRBD1 (6 bases). Germline V gives CDR1 SGHRS, CDR2 YFSETQ. The CDR3 consists of 15 residues. The V gene lost 4 bases and the J gene lost 6 bases, with 19 bases spanning the gap. The CDR3 DNA is TGCGCCAGCAGCCTACAAAACAGGGAGGAGGATGGCTACACCTTC. Its translation is CASSLQNREEDGYTF.

This clonotype was observed at least ten times. DNA for the CDR3: TGTGCCAGCAGTTCCCATAGCGGGAGGGTGGAGCTGTTTTTT. Protein product: CASSSHSGRVELFF. The chain links TRBV12-3 or TRBV12-4 to TRBJ2-2, with 11 bases lining up with TRBD2. V lost 4 bases and J lost 10; bases outside the gene matches: 5. There are 14 residues in the CDR3.

This clonotype was seen a handful of times. This chain links TRBV5-6 with TRBJ1-1; a weak D match, TRBD1 (5 bases). Trimming stripped 5 bases from V and 4 bases from J, with 12 bases between. Germline loops: CDR1 SGHDT, CDR2 YYEEEE. This CDR3 region has 13 residues. The CDR3 DNA is TGTGCCAGCAGAAGTGGTGGGGCCACTGAAGCTTTCTTT. Translation gives CASRSGGATEAFF.

In its sample, this clonotype was seen many times. The chain links TRBV20-1 to TRBJ2-1, with TRBD1 matching 8 bases. Germline V gene lookup returns CDR1 DFQATT and CDR2 SNEGSKA (reference sequence). J gave up 8 bases and V 2 bases, and 2 bases lay outside the gene matches. CDR3 size: 12 residues. In DNA form, the CDR3 reads TGCAGTGCTAGACAGGGGGCCTATGAGCAGTTCTTC. Translation gives CSARQGAYEQFF.

The V and J genes are TRBV3-1 and TRBJ2-1, with D possibly TRBD1 on 6 matching bases. The V end was cut by 2 bases, the J end by 2 bases, with 13 bases between. The CDR3 length is 16 residues. The germline V gene has CDR1 LGHDT and CDR2 YNNKEL (reference sequence). CDR3 residues: CASSQWGHGTYNEQFF. DNA of the CDR3: TGTGCCAGCAGCCAATGGGGGCACGGGACCTACAATGAGCAGTTCTTC.

The chain is built from TRBV28 and TRBJ1-1, with D perhaps matching TRBD1 (5 bases). CDR1 is MDHEN, CDR2 SYDVKM, per germline. The CDR3 is 15 amino acids. Trimming stripped 6 bases from V and 0 bases from J, with 14 bases between. CDR3 sequence (DNA): TGTGCCAGCAGATATTACAGGCTCATGAACACTGAAGCTTTCTTT. It codes for CASRYYRLMNTEAFF.

This clonotype was seen repeatedly, ten times or more. The genes are TRBV6-5 and TRBJ2-1; 7 positions agree with TRBD2. V shed 0 bases and J 4 bases; nucleotides not matched to a gene: 15. This CDR3 comprises 19 residues. The germline V gene has CDR1 MNHEY and CDR2 SVGAGI. In DNA, the CDR3 is TGTGCCAGCAGTTACTCAATGGTGCGTAGGGAGGGGATTTACAATGAGCAGTTCTTC. This encodes CASSYSMVRREGIYNEQFF.

This clonotype was seen many times. The chain has TRBV7-2 and TRBJ2-2; TRBD2 aligns across 7 bases. CDR3 length: 14 amino acids. Germline V gene sequence: CDR1 SGHTA, CDR2 FQGNSA. V was clipped by 5 bases and J by 4 bases; unmatched bases: 4. As DNA, the CDR3 is TGTGCCAGCAGCGGAACTAGCGCCACCGGGGAGCTGTTTTTT. Its translation is CASSGTSATGELFF. The variable domain in full, with the rest retrieved from reference TRBV7-2 and TRBJ2-2, is GAGVSQSPSNKVTEKGKDVELRCDPISGHTALYWYRQSLGQGLEFLIYFQGNSAPDKSGLPSDRFSAERTGGSVSTLTIQRTQQEDSAVYLCASSGTSATGELFFGEGSRLTVL.

The genes are TRBV9 and TRBJ2-2, with 10 positions matching TRBD1. The CDR3 covers 15 residues. Germline values: CDR1 SGDLS, CDR2 YYNGEE. V lost 3 bases to trimming and J lost 6 bases; unmatched junction nucleotides: 5. DNA for the CDR3: TGTGCCAGCAGCGCCGGGACAGGGGTGGCCGGGGAGCTGTTTTTT. It specifies CASSAGTGVAGELFF.